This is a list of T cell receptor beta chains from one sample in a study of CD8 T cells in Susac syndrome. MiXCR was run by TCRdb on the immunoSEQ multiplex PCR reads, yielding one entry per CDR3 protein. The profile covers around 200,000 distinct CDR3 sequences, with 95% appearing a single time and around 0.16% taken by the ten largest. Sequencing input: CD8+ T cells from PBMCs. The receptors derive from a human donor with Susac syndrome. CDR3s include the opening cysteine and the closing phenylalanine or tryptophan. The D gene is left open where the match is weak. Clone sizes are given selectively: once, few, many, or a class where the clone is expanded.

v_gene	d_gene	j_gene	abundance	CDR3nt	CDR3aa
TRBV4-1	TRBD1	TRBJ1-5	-	TGCGCCAGCAGCCCACTAATAACAGGGGTTAGCAATCAGCCCCAGCATTTT	CASSPLITGVSNQPQHF
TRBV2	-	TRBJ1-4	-	TGTGCCAGCAGTCGGCCAGCGAATGAAAAACTGTTTTTT	CASSRPANEKLFF
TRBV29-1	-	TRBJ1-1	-	TGCAGCGGGGGGGTCACTGAAGCTTTCTTT	CSGGVTEAFF
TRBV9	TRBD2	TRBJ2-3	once	TGTGCCAGCAGCTTACTAGCGGGAGGGTCAGATACGCAGTATTTT	CASSLLAGGSDTQYF
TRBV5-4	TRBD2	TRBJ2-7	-	TGTGCCAGCAGCTCCGGCGGGAGTTTCTACGAGCAGTACTTC	CASSSGGSFYEQYF
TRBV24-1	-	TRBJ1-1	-	TGTGCCACCTCACAACCCCCCGCCACTGAAGCTTTCTTT	CATSQPPATEAFF
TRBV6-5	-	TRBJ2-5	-	TGTGCCAGCTTGGGCGGGGATCAAGAGACCCAGTACTTC	CASLGGDQETQYF
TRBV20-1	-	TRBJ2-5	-	TGCAGTGCTAGAGATCTGGAGAAAGAGACCCAGTACTTC	CSARDLEKETQYF
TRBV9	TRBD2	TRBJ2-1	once	TGTGCCAGCAGCGTAGCGCTAGCGGGAGGGCCGAGCAATGAGCAGTTCTTC	CASSVALAGGPSNEQFF
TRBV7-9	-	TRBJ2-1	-	TGTGCCAGCAGCTTCGGCAGGGGTAATGAGCAGTTCTTC	CASSFGRGNEQFF
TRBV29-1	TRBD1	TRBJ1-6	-	TGCAGCGTTAGGACGGGGACAGGGGATTCACCCCTCCACTTT	CSVRTGTGDSPLHF
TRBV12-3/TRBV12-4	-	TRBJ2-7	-	TGTGCCAGCAGTTTTAGCCTTGAGCAGTACTTC	CASSFSLEQYF
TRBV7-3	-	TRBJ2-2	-	TGTGCCAGCAGCTTAACGGTCACCGGGGAGCTGTTTTTT	CASSLTVTGELFF
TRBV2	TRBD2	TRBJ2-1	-	TGTGCCAGCAGTGGCCAGCAGCGGGGGCGGTACAATGAGCAGTTCTTC	CASSGQQRGRYNEQFF
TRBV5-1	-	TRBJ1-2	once	TGCGCCAGCAGCTTGAGACAGACCCCTTACTTCTATGGCTACACCTTC	CASSLRQTPYFYGYTF
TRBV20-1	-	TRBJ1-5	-	TGCAGTGCTAGAGAACAAAAACAGGGCATGGTCCGCGCCCAGCCCCAGCATTTT	CSAREQKQGMVRAQPQHF
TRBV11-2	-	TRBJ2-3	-	TGTGCCAGCACCAAAAGCGGACAGCTAAGCACAGATACGCAGTATTTT	CASTKSGQLSTDTQYF
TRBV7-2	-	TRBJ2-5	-	TGTGCCAGCAGCCTCTACTTGCGGACTCCCCAAGAGACCCAGTACTTC	CASSLYLRTPQETQYF
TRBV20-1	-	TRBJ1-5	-	TGCAGTGCTAGTTATGAGGGGTCGGGAGACAATCAGCCCCAGCATTTT	CSASYEGSGDNQPQHF
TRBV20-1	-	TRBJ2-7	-	TGCAGTGCTAGAGCTACCACGGGAACCTACGAGCAGTACTTC	CSARATTGTYEQYF
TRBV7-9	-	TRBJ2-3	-	TGTGCCAGCAGCGGACCCAACTTACGGGGGGATACGCAGTATTTT	CASSGPNLRGDTQYF
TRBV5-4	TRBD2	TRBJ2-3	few	TGTGCCAGCAGCGGGGGACTAGGTACAGATACGCAGTATTTT	CASSGGLGTDTQYF
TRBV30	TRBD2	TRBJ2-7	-	TGTGCCTGGAGCGGGGGATTTGGACTAGCCGAGCAGTACTTC	CAWSGGFGLAEQYF
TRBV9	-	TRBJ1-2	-	TGTGCCAGCAGGGGGGGGCAGGACTATGGCTACACCTTC	CASRGGQDYGYTF
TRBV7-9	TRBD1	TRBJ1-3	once	TGTGCCAGCAGCTTAGTCCAGGGGGCGTATGGAAACACCATATATTTT	CASSLVQGAYGNTIYF
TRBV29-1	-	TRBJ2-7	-	TGCAGCGTTGAAGATACCTCCTACGAGCAGTACTTC	CSVEDTSYEQYF
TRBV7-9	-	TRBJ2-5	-	TGTGCCAGCAGCTTAGCCGGTCAGGGGCACTTCCAAGAGACCCAGTACTTC	CASSLAGQGHFQETQYF
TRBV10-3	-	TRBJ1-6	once	TGTGCCATCGGGACGGAGTATTCACCCCTCCACTTT	CAIGTEYSPLHF
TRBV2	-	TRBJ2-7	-	TGTGCCAGCAGTGAAGACTTCTACTACGAGCAGTACTTC	CASSEDFYYEQYF
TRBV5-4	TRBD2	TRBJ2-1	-	TGTGCCAGCAGCCGCCCGGGACTAGCGGGAGGGCCGCGAGTTCATGAGCAGTTCTTC	CASSRPGLAGGPRVHEQFF
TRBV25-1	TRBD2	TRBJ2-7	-	TGTGCCACCTCCCGGGGGGGCGAGCAGTACTTC	CATSRGGEQYF